Below are 9 T cell receptor beta chains sequenced from a single sample in a study of CD4 T cells in relation to SARS-CoV-2 and coronaviruses. No antigen has been identified for these receptors. CD4+ T cells from unexposed donors were obtained before the COVID-19 pandemic (2011-2018). After more than eight days of culture, CD4+ T cells were isolated. The method was immunoSEQ multiplex PCR; TCRdb's version includes in-frame clones alone and lacks a portion of them. In the table there are approximately 17,000 clones, about 80% of which are singletons. Sample: CD4+ T cells from PBMCs, cultured in vitro. The receptors originated from a human donor in good health.

This chain links TRBV5-5 with TRBJ1-1; D is ambiguous. Trimming cost V 1 base and J 1 base, with 8 bases left between them. Germline CDR1 SGHKS, CDR2 YYEKEE (reference sequence). The CDR3 runs 14 residues. CDR3 region: CASSLIPENTEAFF. The CDR3 nucleotides are TGTGCCAGCAGCTTGATCCCGGAGAACACTGAAGCTTTCTTT.

The V gene is TRBV27, the J gene TRBJ2-3, with 12 positions matching TRBD1. The CDR3 has 16 amino acids. Germline V gene data show CDR1 as MNHEY and CDR2 as SMNVEV (reference sequence). V lost 10 bases to trimming and J lost 1 base; unmatched junction nucleotides: 9. The DNA of the CDR3 is TGTGCCATAGCCGGGACAGGGGGCGCGGGCACAGATACGCAGTATTTT. Translation: CAIAGTGGAGTDTQYF.

The rearrangement joins TRBV5-1 to TRBJ2-3; the D gene is possibly TRBD1 (6 bases). CDR1 and CDR2 from the germline V gene are SGHRS and YFSETQ. CDR3 size: 15 residues. Trimming stripped 3 bases from V and 3 bases from J, with 14 bases between. The CDR3 loop is CASSSQGQETDTQYF. In DNA form, the CDR3 reads TGCGCCAGCAGCTCACAGGGCCAAGAGACAGATACGCAGTATTTT.

This chain connects TRBV6-2 or TRBV6-3 to TRBJ2-2; 10 bases agree with TRBD2. Germline V CDR1 and CDR2: MNHEY, SVGEGT. The CDR3 has 15 residues. V lost 5 bases and J lost 6; bases outside the gene matches: 6. CDR3 residues: CASSLTSGDSGELFF. CDR3 bases: TGTGCCAGCAGTCTCACTAGCGGGGATTCCGGGGAGCTGTTTTTT.

This CDR3 is CASSQAGKAGNTIYF. DNA for the CDR3: TGCGCCAGCAGCCAAGCGGGCAAGGCTGGAAACACCATATATTTT. The gene calls are TRBV4-3 and TRBJ1-3; D is unresolved. The CDR3 runs 15 residues. The germline V gene encodes CDR1 LGHNA and CDR2 YSLEER. Deletions cut 1 base from V and 2 bases from J, with 9 bases between.

This sequence joins TRBV7-9 and TRBJ1-2; D is uncertain. The V gene lost 4 bases and the J gene lost 8 bases, with 26 bases spanning the gap. This CDR3 contains 17 residues. Germline values: CDR1 SEHNR, CDR2 FQNEAQ (reference sequence). CDR3 amino acids: CASSSISWTLKAVGYTF. CDR3 sequence (DNA): TGTGCCAGCAGCTCGATCTCCTGGACTCTAAAGGCTGTGGGCTACACCTTC. Based on the CDR3 plus reference TRBV7-9 and TRBJ1-2, the full variable domain is DTGVSQNPRHKITKRGQNVTFRCDPISEHNRLYWYRQTLGQGPEFLTYFQNEAQLEKSRLLSDRFSAERPKGSFSTLEIQRTEQGDSAMYLCASSSISWTLKAVGYTFGSGTRLTVV.

V gene TRBV3-1 (or the pseudogene TRBV3-2) combines with J gene TRBJ2-3, with no clear D. The ends were cut back, 5 bases at V and 2 bases at J, with 2 bases in the middle. CDR1 is LGHDT, CDR2 YNNKEL, per germline (reference sequence). CDR3 length: 11 amino acids. The CDR3 region is CASSNTDTQYF. Here the CDR3 DNA reads TGTGCCAGCAGCAACACAGATACGCAGTATTTT.

The V gene is TRBV5-8, the J gene TRBJ2-1, with D uncertain. Germline V lookup: CDR1 SGHTS, CDR2 YDEGEE. With 4 bases removed from V and 0 bases from J, the gap between germline ends came to 14 bases. The CDR3 is made up of 16 amino acids. CDR3 nucleotide sequence: TGTGCCAGCAGCCGTCGGGTGGGGATCTCCTACAATGAGCAGTTCTTC. It codes for CASSRRVGISYNEQFF.

This clone showed up just a few times. The gene calls are TRBV11-3 and TRBJ1-1; the D is unclear. V was trimmed by 5 bases and J by 8 bases, leaving 12 bases between them. The length of the CDR3 is 12 residues. Germline CDR1 and CDR2: SGHNT and YENEEA. CDR3 sequence: CASSRSTGEAFF. DNA for the CDR3: TGTGCCAGCAGCCGTTCGACGGGAGAAGCTTTCTTT.